This record covers a single T cell receptor beta chain. The data were obtained in a study of blood T cell repertoires in COVID-19. Authors' processing steps: For nucleated cells, counts were estimated from reference gene primer amplification. Only in-frame clones appear in the TCRdb table, and some are missing; sequencing was by immunoSEQ multiplex PCR. V and J calls and clone size are copied from that table; D and trimming were computed from the DNA. The data hold tens of thousands of clones, with more than 90% observed a single time. The CDR3 loop spans 16 amino acids. The V and J ends lost 4 bases and 2 bases, in that order; junction bases with no gene match: 5. CDR1 SGHKS and CDR2 YYEKEE come from the germline V gene (reference sequence).

The sequenced material came from peripheral blood. The sequence was collected from a human donor in a cohort sampled during active COVID-19. The chain is built from TRBV5-5 and TRBJ2-5, with TRBD2 matching 13 bases. The CDR3 coding sequence is TGTGCCAGCAGCATCGGGACTAGCGGGGCTCAAGAGACCCAGTACTTC. Translated: CASSIGTSGAQETQYF.